This T cell receptor beta chain is from a study of CD8 T cell repertoires and HIV-1 epitope variants. The CDR3 sequence is 14 residues long. Germline CDR1 and CDR2: SGHTS and YDEGEE. Profiled with immunoSEQ multiplex PCR; TCRdb holds only in-frame clones, not every one. This table has 4,500 to 6,500 clones, about 60% appearing once. As concerns this clone: No antigen is known for it. At one end the junction does not follow the germline gene, possibly because of a read error.

The chain joins TRBV5-8 to TRBJ1-2, with 10 bases lining up with TRBD1. The origin of this receptor is a male donor with HIV. Sequenced input: cultured CD8+ T cells derived from PBMCs. Here the CDR3 DNA reads TGTGCCAGCAGCGATCCCGGGACAGGGGTCCTCGGTGCCTTC. It translates to CASSDPGTGVLGAF.